Sequencing of this TCR beta chain was carried out in a study of identifying expanded T cells in peripheral blood. Study-wide findings and caveats: Technical replicates showed around 1.2 changed clones; two weeks about 16.4; four weeks 19.

V lost 1 base and J 0 bases, leaving 7 bases between the germline ends. Germline CDR1 and CDR2: SGHTA and FQGNSA. The CDR3 spans 14 residues. Comments on this clone: The target antigen is unknown.

During the collection period, no donor immune events like infections were recorded. Sequencing was performed with immunoSEQ multiplex PCR; in TCRdb, only in-frame clones are kept and a portion is missing. The table lists around 100,000 clones, 80% to 90% of them singletons. This clonotype originated in a person between 18 and 75 years old in good health. V usage is TRBV7-2 and J usage is TRBJ2-7; D remains ambiguous. Sample: blood. As DNA, the CDR3 is TGTGCCAGCAGCTTAGACTACCGCTCCTACGAGCAGTACTTC. This gives the protein CASSLDYRSYEQYF.